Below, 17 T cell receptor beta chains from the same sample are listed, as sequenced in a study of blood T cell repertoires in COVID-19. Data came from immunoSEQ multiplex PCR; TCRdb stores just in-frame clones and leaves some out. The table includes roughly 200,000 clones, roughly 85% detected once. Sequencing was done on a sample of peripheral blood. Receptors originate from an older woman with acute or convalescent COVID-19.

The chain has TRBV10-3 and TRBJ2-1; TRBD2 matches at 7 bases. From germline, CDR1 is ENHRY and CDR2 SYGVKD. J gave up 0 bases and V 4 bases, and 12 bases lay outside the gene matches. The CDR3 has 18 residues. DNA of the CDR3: TGTGCCATCAGTGTTTCACTAGCGATGATTAGCTCCTACAATGAGCAGTTCTTC. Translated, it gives CAISVSLAMISSYNEQFF.

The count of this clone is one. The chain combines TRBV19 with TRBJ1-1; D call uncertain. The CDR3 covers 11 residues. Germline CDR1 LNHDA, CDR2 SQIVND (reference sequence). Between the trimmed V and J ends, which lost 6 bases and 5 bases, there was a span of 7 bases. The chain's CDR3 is CASRANTEAFF. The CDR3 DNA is TGTGCCAGTAGGGCAAATACTGAAGCTTTCTTT.

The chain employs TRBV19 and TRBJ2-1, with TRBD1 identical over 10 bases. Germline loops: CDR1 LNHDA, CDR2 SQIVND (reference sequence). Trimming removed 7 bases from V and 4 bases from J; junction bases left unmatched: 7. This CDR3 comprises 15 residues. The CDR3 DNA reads TGTGCCAGTACACTCCGGGACAGGGGTTACAATGAGCAGTTCTTC. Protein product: CASTLRDRGYNEQFF. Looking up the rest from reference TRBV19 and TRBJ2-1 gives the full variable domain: DGGITQSPKYLFRKEGQNVTLSCEQNLNHDAMYWYRQDPGQGLRLIYYSQIVNDFQKGDIAEGYSVSREKKESFPLTVTSAQKNPTAFYLCASTLRDRGYNEQFFGPGTRLTVL.

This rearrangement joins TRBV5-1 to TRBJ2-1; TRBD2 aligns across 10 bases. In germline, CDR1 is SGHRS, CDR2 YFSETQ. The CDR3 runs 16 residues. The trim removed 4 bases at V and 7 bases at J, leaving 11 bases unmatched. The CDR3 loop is CASSNELAGRKNEQFF. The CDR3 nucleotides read TGCGCCAGCAGCAACGAACTAGCGGGAAGGAAAAATGAGCAGTTCTTC.

The CDR3 loop is CASSLGLAGVQYV. The CDR3 nucleotides read TGTGCCAGCAGCTTAGGACTAGCGGGAGTACAGTACGTC. The chain has TRBV7-2 and TRBJ2-7; the match to TRBD2 covers 12 bases. The junction had 2 bases not matched to a gene; V was cut back by 1 base and J by 10 bases. The germline V gene has CDR1 SGHTA and CDR2 FQGNSA. This CDR3 has 13 residues.

The CDR3 DNA reads TGTGCCAGCAGTCGCGAGCCTAGCGGGAGTTACAATGAGCAGTTCTTC. As protein: CASSREPSGSYNEQFF. The chain joins TRBV27 to TRBJ2-1; 10 nucleotides line up with TRBD2. Germline trimming cut 5 bases from V and 4 bases from J; bases unmatched to any gene: 8. This CDR3 has 16 residues. Per the germline V gene, CDR1 is MNHEY and CDR2 is SMNVEV (reference sequence).

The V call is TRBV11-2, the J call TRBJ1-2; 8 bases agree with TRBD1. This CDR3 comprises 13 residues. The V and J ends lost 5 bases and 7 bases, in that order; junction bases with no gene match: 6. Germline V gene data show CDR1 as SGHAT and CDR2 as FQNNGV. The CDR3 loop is CASSPTGGGGYTF. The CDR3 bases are TGTGCCAGCAGCCCTACAGGGGGGGGTGGCTACACCTTC.

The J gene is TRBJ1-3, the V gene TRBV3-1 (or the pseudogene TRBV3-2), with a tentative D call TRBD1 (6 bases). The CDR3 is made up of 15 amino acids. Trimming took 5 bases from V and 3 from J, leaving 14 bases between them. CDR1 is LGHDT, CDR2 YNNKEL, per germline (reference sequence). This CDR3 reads CASSYPTGSGNTIYF. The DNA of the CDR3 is TGTGCCAGCAGCTACCCAACAGGGAGTGGAAACACCATATATTTT.

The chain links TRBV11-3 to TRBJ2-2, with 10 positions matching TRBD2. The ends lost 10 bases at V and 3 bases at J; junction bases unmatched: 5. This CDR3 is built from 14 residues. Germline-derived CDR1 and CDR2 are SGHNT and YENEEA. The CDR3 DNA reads TGTGCCACTATAACTAGCGGGGACACCGGGGAGCTGTTTTTT. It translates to CATITSGDTGELFF.

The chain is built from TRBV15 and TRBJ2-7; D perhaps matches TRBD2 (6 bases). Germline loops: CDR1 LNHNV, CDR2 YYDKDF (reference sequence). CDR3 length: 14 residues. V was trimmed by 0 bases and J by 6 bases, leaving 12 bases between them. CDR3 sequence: CATSRDGGIGEQYF. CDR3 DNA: TGTGCCACCAGCAGAGATGGAGGGATCGGCGAGCAGTACTTC.

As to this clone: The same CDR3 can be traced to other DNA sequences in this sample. CDR3 protein: CASQGNEQFF. In DNA form, the CDR3 reads TGTGCCAGCCAGGGGAATGAGCAGTTCTTC. The rearrangement links TRBV2 to TRBJ2-1; TRBD1 is a possible D gene (6 bases). The germline V gene has CDR1 SNHLY and CDR2 FYNNEI. The CDR3 contains 10 residues. Trimming took 8 bases from V and 7 from J, leaving 6 bases between them. Filled out from reference TRBV2 and TRBJ2-1, the complete variable domain reads EPEVTQTPSHQVTQMGQEVILRCVPISNHLYFYWYRQILGQKVEFLVSFYNNEISEKSEIFDDQFSVERPDGSNFTLKIRSTKLEDSAMYFCASQGNEQFFGPGTRLTVL.

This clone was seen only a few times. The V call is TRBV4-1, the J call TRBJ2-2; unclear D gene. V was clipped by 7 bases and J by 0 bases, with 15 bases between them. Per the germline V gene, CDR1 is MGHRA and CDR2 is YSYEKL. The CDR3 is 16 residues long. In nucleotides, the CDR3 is TGCGCCAGCACCCCAAGAGAGTCTGCGAACACCGGGGAGCTGTTTTTT. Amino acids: CASTPRESANTGELFF.

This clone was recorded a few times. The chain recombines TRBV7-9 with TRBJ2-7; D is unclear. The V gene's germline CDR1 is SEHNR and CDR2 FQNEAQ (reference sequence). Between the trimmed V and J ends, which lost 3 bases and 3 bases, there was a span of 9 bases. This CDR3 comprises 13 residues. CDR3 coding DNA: TGTGCCAGCAGCTTTACCTCACACTACGAGCAGTACTTC. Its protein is CASSFTSHYEQYF.

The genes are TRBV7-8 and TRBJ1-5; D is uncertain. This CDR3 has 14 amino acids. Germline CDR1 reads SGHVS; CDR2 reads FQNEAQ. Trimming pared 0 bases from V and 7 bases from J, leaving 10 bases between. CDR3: CASSLARVGQPQHF. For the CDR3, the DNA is TGTGCCAGCAGCTTAGCGAGGGTAGGGCAGCCCCAGCATTTT.

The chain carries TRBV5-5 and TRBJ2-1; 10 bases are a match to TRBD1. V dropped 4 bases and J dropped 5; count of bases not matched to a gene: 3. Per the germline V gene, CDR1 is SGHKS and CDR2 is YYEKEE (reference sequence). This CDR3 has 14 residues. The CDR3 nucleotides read TGTGCCAGCAGCCATGGGACAGGGGACAATGAGCAGTTCTTC. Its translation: CASSHGTGDNEQFF.

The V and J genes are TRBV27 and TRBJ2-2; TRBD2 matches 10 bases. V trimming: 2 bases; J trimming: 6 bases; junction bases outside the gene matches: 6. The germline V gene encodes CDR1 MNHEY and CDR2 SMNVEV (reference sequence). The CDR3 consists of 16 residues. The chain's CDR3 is CASSLTLAGVAGELFF. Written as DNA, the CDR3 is TGTGCCAGCAGTTTAACTCTAGCGGGAGTTGCCGGGGAGCTGTTTTTT.

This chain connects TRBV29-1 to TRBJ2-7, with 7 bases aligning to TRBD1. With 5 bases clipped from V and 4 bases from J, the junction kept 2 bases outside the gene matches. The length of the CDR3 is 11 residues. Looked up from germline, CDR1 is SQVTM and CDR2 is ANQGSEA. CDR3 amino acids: CSVLQGYEQYV. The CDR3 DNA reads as TGCAGCGTTTTACAGGGGTACGAGCAGTACGTC.